Listed here is a single TCR beta chain. As processed by the authors: Amplification of reference gene primers provided the estimated nucleated cell counts. Sequencing used immunoSEQ multiplex PCR; TCRdb keeps in-frame clones, though not all of them. V and J calls and clone size follow that table, whereas D and trimming were derived from the DNA. The sample holds some 390,000 clones, more than 85% seen once. The CDR3 contains 16 residues. Looked up from germline, CDR1 is MRHNA and CDR2 is SNTAGT. With 0 bases clipped from V and 3 bases from J, the junction kept 4 bases outside the gene matches. This sample is drawn from a study of blood T cell repertoires in COVID-19. Turning to the study itself: The United States, Italy and Spain provided the acute and convalescent COVID-19 samples. PBMCs, B-cell-depleted T cells, or T cells were the source of the cDNA or gDNA that made up the material.

The receptor's source is a human donor in a cohort sampled during active COVID-19. The sample comprised peripheral blood. V is TRBV6-4 and J is TRBJ2-5, with TRBD2 identical over 10 bases. The CDR3 protein is CASSDSTLAGEETQYF. The CDR3 DNA follows: TGTGCCAGCAGTGACTCGACCCTAGCGGGGGAAGAGACCCAGTACTTC.